The present T cell receptor (beta chain) was sequenced within a study of T cells in Graves' hyperthyroidism and ophthalmopathy. Background on the study: Peripheral blood samples were taken at initial diagnosis, prior to any treatment. General study findings and limits: Model-based prediction identified ophthalmopathy a median around seven months prior to its onset.

CDR1 DFQATT and CDR2 SNEGSKA come from the germline V gene (reference sequence). This CDR3 is built from 14 residues. Trimming left V 6 bases short and J 0 bases short, with 13 bases between. A word on this clonotype: What it binds is not known.

Hyperthyroidism had been newly diagnosed in patients aged 18 to 65, and its duration was under 2 months. The source of the PBMCs was around 9 ml of fresh peripheral blood. TCR beta CDR3 region amplification was performed from RNA transcripts. During a first-round RT-PCR of the TCR CDR3, the HTBI primer set was used. TCRdb called the multiplex PCR reads again in MiXCR, with one record for every CDR3 protein. The table records fewer than 900,000 distinct CDR3 sequences, 15% to 20% of them present only once. Sequenced sample: blood. The clonotype comes from a woman aged 45 to 65 with Graves' hyperthyroidism that later progressed to Graves' ophthalmopathy. The chain joins TRBV20-1 to TRBJ2-3; D may correspond to TRBD1 or TRBD2 (6 bases each). CDR3 nucleotide sequence: TGCAGTGCGTCTACAGGGACTAGCACAGATACGCAGTATTTT. It encodes CSASTGTSTDTQYF.